This T cell receptor beta chain was found in a study of T cell changes during pregnancy in multiple sclerosis. Trimming removed 4 bases from V and 4 bases from J; junction bases left unmatched: 6. The CDR3 length is 14 residues. In germline, CDR1 is SGHRS, CDR2 YFSETQ. Assay: immunoSEQ multiplex PCR; the TCRdb copy retains only in-frame clones and omits some. The sample lists 70,000 or so clones, around 90% occurring once. This clonotype was obtained from a female donor with multiple sclerosis, enrolled in a pregnancy study. The rearrangement uses TRBV5-1 and TRBJ1-2, with 8 positions matching TRBD1. The material was peripheral blood, obtained in the third trimester of pregnancy. CDR3 nucleotides: TGCGCCAGCAGCGGGGACAGGCCCCCCTATGGCTACACCTTC. Its translation is CASSGDRPPYGYTF.